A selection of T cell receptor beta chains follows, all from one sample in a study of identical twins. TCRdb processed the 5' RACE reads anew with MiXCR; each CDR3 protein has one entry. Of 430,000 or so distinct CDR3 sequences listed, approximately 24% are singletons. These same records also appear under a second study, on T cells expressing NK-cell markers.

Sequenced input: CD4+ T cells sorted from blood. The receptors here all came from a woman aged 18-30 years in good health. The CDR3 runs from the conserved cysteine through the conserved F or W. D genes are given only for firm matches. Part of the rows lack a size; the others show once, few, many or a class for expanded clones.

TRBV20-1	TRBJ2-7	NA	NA	TGCAGTGCTCCCATCCCGCGGATCTCTTCCTACGAGCAGTACTTC	CSAPIPRISSYEQYF
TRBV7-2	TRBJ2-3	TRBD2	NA	TGTGCCAGCAGCTTACAGCCAGCGGGGGGCTACACAGATACGCAGTATTTT	CASSLQPAGGYTDTQYF
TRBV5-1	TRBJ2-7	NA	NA	TGCGCCAGCAGCTTGCAGGGGACCACTCGGTCCTACGAGCAGTACTTC	CASSLQGTTRSYEQYF
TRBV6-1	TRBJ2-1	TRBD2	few	TGTGCCAGTCTGGGGCTAGCGGGGGGGCTAGTCTACAATGAGCAGTTCTTC	CASLGLAGGLVYNEQFF
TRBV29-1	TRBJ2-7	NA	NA	TGCAGCGTTCAAGGGGGGAGCGGGGAAGAGCAGTACTTC	CSVQGGSGEEQYF
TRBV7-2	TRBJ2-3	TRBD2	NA	TGTGCCAGCAGCAGGACTAGCGGACTTAGCACAGATACGCAGTATTTT	CASSRTSGLSTDTQYF
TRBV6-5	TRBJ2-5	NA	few	TGTGCCAGCAGTTACAGGTCAGGTCGAGAGACCCAGTACTTC	CASSYRSGRETQYF
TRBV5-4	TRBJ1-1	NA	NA	TGTGCCAGCAGCCCGGGAGGCAGCCAGTGGACTGAAGCTTTCTTT	CASSPGGSQWTEAFF
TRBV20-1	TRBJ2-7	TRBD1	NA	TGCAGTGCTAACCGGGACAGGGGTCTCAACGAGCAGTACTTC	CSANRDRGLNEQYF
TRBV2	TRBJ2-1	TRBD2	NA	TGTGCCAGCAGTTACCTAGCGGGGGACTACAATGAGCAGTTCTTC	CASSYLAGDYNEQFF
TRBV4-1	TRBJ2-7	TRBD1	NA	TGCGCCAGCAGCCAAGATCCCGGGGGACAGGGCCGGGAGCAGTACTTC	CASSQDPGGQGREQYF
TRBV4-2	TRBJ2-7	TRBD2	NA	TGTGCCAGCAGACAGGATGAGGCTAGCGGGTACTACGAGCAGTACTTC	CASRQDEASGYYEQYF
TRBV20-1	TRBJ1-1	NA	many	TGCAGCTGCTACAGGGACTCGAACACTGAAGCTTTCTTT	CSCYRDSNTEAFF